This T cell receptor (beta chain) appears in the sequencing data of a study of OX40 agonist ivuxolimab in advanced cancers. This table comes from immunoSEQ multiplex PCR, and its TCRdb copy is limited to in-frame clones, with some not included. There are over 75,000 clones in the sample; roughly 93% occur only once, and around 0.33% lies in the top ten. The V end was cut by 8 bases, the J end by 6 bases, with 15 bases between. The CDR3 has 13 residues. Germline V CDR1 and CDR2: SNHLY, FYNNEI. This chain links TRBV2 with TRBJ2-3; no clear D gene. The source is an adult with an advanced solid tumor such as melanoma, head and neck, liver or kidney cancer. Sequencing was performed on CD4+ or CD8+ T cells sorted from blood, taken in a trial of the OX40 agonist ivuxolimab. Here the CDR3 DNA reads TGTGCCAGCTTGGCTCTTCCCGGGGATACGCAGTATTTT. Translation: CASLALPGDTQYF.